This T cell receptor (beta chain) was obtained from a study of blood T cell repertoires in COVID-19. Study-level background: The cDNA or gDNA used as material had been derived from T cells, B-cell-depleted T cells, or PBMCs.

Trimming pared 3 bases from V and 1 base from J, leaving 6 bases between. The CDR3 sequence is 13 residues long. Per the germline V gene, CDR1 is SGHTA and CDR2 is FQGNSA. Produced via immunoSEQ multiplex PCR; TCRdb's table is partial and in-frame only. The sample contains 95,000 to 150,000 clones, 80% of which appear only once. On this clone itself: The same CDR3 can be traced to other DNA sequences in this sample.

The sequencing input was peripheral blood. The V gene is TRBV7-2, the J gene TRBJ1-1, with a possible D match to TRBD1 (5 bases). The receptor was isolated from a man in his 60s with active or convalescent COVID-19. The CDR3 nucleotides are TGTGCCAGCAGCTTGCAGGGGAACACTGAAGCTTTCTTT. Its translation is CASSLQGNTEAFF.